What follows describes a single TCR beta chain. From germline, CDR1 is KGHDR and CDR2 SFDVKD. With V trimmed by 6 bases and J by 5 bases, 14 bases remained unmatched. This CDR3 contains 17 residues. The sample originates from a study of blood T cell repertoires in COVID-19. Across the whole study: Some COVID-19 samples were acute and others convalescent; all came from the United States, Italy and Spain. From T cells, B-cell-depleted T cells, or PBMCs came the material, which was cDNA or gDNA.

In the study's own analysis: Amplifying reference gene primers gave estimates of nucleated cell counts. Using immunoSEQ multiplex PCR, the repertoire was profiled, and TCRdb retains in-frame clones only, with some absent. That table is the source of V, J and clone size, and D and trimming were worked out from the DNA. The sample shows about 120,000 clones, around 88% of them seen only once. The sequence was obtained from a woman in her forties or fifties with active or convalescent COVID-19. The chain links TRBV24-1 to TRBJ2-2; 7 positions agree with TRBD1. Sequencing input: peripheral blood. CDR3 DNA: TGTGCCACCAGTTCTAAGTTTTTGGGACAGCTTACCGGGGAGCTGTTTTTT. Translation gives CATSSKFLGQLTGELFF.